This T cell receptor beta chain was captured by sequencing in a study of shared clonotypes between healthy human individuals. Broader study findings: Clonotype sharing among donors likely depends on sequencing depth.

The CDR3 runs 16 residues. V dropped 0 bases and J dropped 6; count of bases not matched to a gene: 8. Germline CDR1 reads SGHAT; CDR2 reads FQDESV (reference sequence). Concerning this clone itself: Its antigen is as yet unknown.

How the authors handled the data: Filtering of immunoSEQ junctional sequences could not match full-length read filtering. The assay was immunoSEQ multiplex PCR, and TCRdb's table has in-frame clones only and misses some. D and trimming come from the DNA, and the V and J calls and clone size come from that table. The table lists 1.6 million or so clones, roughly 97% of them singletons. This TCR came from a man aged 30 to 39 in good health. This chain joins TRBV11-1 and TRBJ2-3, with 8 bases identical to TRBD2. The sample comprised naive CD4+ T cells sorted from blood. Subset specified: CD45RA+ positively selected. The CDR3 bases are TGTGCCAGCAGCTTAGCCAAGCTAGCGGGTACCGATACGCAGTATTTT. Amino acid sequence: CASSLAKLAGTDTQYF.